This TCR beta chain was retrieved from a study of human T cells and chemical hapten exposure. As for the study in general: Minor volume differences among pooled libraries chiefly drove per-sample TCR yield variation.

As to this clonotype: Its antigen is undetermined.

TCRdb redid the calling of the RACE reads with MiXCR, one entry per CDR3 protein. The table records some 120,000 distinct CDR3 sequences, around 10% of them present only once. Regarding the study as a whole: The count of PT1 expanded TCRs correlated positively with patch test score.

As to time point: patch test 1, 2 weeks after DPC sensitization. Treatment in this sample: therapeutic diphenylcyclopropenone sensitization with weekly scalp DPC. Germline CDR1 MNHEY, CDR2 SMNVEV (reference sequence). Trimming pared 6 bases from V and 4 bases from J, leaving 19 bases between. The length of the CDR3 is 16 residues. The TCR sequence derives from a woman between 50 and 59 years old with alopecia areata. Some clones in this sample may be carry-over from other donors' samples. The sequencing used whole blood, collected in connection with sensitization to the hapten diphenylcyclopropenone (DPC). This sequence joins TRBV27 and TRBJ2-1; TRBD1 might be the D (5 bases). CDR3 bases: TGTGCCAGCAGCCCTTGGCTCGAGACAGTATACAATGAGCAGTTCTTC. Its protein is CASSPWLETVYNEQFF.